The clone carrying this TCR beta chain has a handful of counts. Its specificity is unknown. This sample is drawn from a study of T cell repertoires in cytomegalovirus infection. MiXCR, applied by TCRdb to the reads, yields one record per CDR3 protein. The sample includes 640,000 or so distinct CDR3 sequences, roughly 36% of them seen just once. V trimming: 5 bases; J trimming: 3 bases; junction bases outside the gene matches: 9. CDR1 and CDR2 (germline): SGHTA, FQGNSA. This CDR3 contains 15 residues. This chain joins TRBV7-2 and TRBJ1-2; 7 positions agree with TRBD1. The sequencing here drew on cultured PBMCs, taken from culture after CMV antigen stimulation. The sequence was collected from a human donor in good health (CMV status not recorded). Some clones in this sample may be carry-over from other donors' samples. CDR3 sequence (DNA): TGTGCCAGCAGCCAAGACAGGGCCTCCTACTATGGCTACACCTTC. It translates to CASSQDRASYYGYTF.